Presented here are 26 T cell receptor beta chains from one specimen sequenced in a study of vaccination effects on CD4 cells after COVID-19. The table came from immunoSEQ multiplex PCR; TCRdb's copy has only in-frame clones and leaves some out. The table shows just under 65,000 clones, with 70% to 85% occurring only once. No cognate antigen is known for these TCRs. ViraFEST expansion of antigen-specific CD4+ T cells with viral peptide pools preceded sequencing. CD4+ T cell isolation took place after approximately 11 days of culture. Vaccinees lacked prior SARS-CoV-2 infection and tested negative for nucleocapsid antibodies. The specimen comprised CD4+ T cells from PBMCs cultured with HCoV-OC43 spike peptides, sampled before COVID-19 vaccination. Subset described: HCoV-OC43 spike overlapping peptide pool stimulation. The receptor set was obtained from a human donor who received a COVID-19 vaccine.

The chain recombines TRBV7-2 with TRBJ2-7; TRBD1 matches 9 bases. Losses at the gene ends were 5 bases for V and 2 bases for J; bases not matched to a gene: 7. CDR3 length: 15 residues. Per the germline V gene, CDR1 is SGHTA and CDR2 is FQGNSA. The CDR3 reads CASSRTGDGAYEQYV. The CDR3 bases are TGTGCCAGCAGCAGGACAGGGGACGGAGCCTACGAGCAGTACGTC.

The rearrangement links TRBV5-6 to TRBJ1-4; no clear D gene. V dropped 4 bases and J dropped 3 bases, with 10 bases sitting between them. CDR1 is SGHDT, CDR2 YYEEEE, per germline. The CDR3 is made up of 14 amino acids. This CDR3 reads CASSRRASNEKLFF. CDR3 bases: TGTGCCAGCAGCCGACGCGCGTCTAATGAAAAACTGTTTTTT.

This chain connects TRBV6-5 to TRBJ1-4; weak D call: TRBD1 (5 bases). CDR3 size: 13 residues. V was trimmed by 8 bases and J by 4 bases, leaving 11 bases between them. Germline V gene sequence: CDR1 MNHEY, CDR2 SVGAGI. CDR3 in amino acids: CASRTGGNEKLFF. The CDR3 region has the DNA TGTGCCAGCCGGACTGGGGGTAATGAAAAACTGTTTTTT.

The CDR3 region is CASSFSGSNQPQHF. The DNA of the CDR3 is TGTGCCAGCAGCTTCTCAGGGTCCAATCAGCCCCAGCATTTT. This chain joins TRBV7-2 and TRBJ1-5, with D possibly TRBD1 on 5 matching bases. Germline V CDR1 and CDR2: SGHTA, FQGNSA. The germline V and J ends were trimmed by 3 bases and 3 bases, with 9 bases remaining between them. This CDR3 is built from 14 residues. Complete variable domain (other parts from reference TRBV7-2 and TRBJ1-5): GAGVSQSPSNKVTEKGKDVELRCDPISGHTALYWYRQSLGQGLEFLIYFQGNSAPDKSGLPSDRFSAERTGGSVSTLTIQRTQQEDSAVYLCASSFSGSNQPQHFGDGTRLSIL.

This sequence joins TRBV18 and TRBJ1-5; 7 positions match TRBD1. Germline CDR1 and CDR2: KGHSH and LQKENI. J gave up 7 bases and V 3 bases, and 6 bases lay outside the gene matches. The CDR3 is 14 residues long. The DNA of the CDR3 is TGTGCCAGCTCACCGACAGGGCTGGGGCAGCCCCAGCATTTT. This encodes CASSPTGLGQPQHF.

The chain is built from TRBV7-3 and TRBJ2-2; D is possibly TRBD1 (6 bases). Per germline, CDR1 SGHTA and CDR2 FQGTGA. This CDR3 is built from 14 residues. V was cut by 5 bases and J by 1 base, with 8 bases left in between. The CDR3 nucleotides read TGTGCCAGCAGCCCGGACAGGAACACCGGGGAGCTGTTTTTT. It is translated as CASSPDRNTGELFF. Drawing the rest from reference TRBV7-3 and TRBJ2-2, the complete variable domain is GAGVSQTPSNKVTEKGKYVELRCDPISGHTALYWYRQSLGQGPEFLIYFQGTGAADDSGLPNDRFFAVRPEGSVSTLKIQRTERGDSAVYLCASSPDRNTGELFFGEGSRLTVL.

This chain links TRBV4-3 with TRBJ2-5; TRBD2 aligns across 11 bases. CDR1 is LGHNA and CDR2 is YSLEER in the germline V gene. The CDR3 loop spans 17 amino acids. Trimming cost V 0 bases and J 2 bases; bases outside gene matches: 5. CDR3 nucleotides: TGCGCCAGCAGCCAAGATATGTCTAGCGGGGGGCAAGAGACCCAGTACTTC. This sequence encodes CASSQDMSSGGQETQYF.

The chain uses TRBV2 and TRBJ1-6; D gene unclear. The germline V gene encodes CDR1 SNHLY and CDR2 FYNNEI. Trimming removed 2 bases from V and 6 bases from J, with 8 bases in between. The CDR3 totals 14 residues. Here the CDR3 reads CASSEQASNSPLHF. CDR3 nucleotide sequence: TGTGCCAGCAGTGAACAGGCCAGTAATTCACCCCTCCACTTT.

The genes are TRBV5-6 and TRBJ2-3; 7 nucleotides align to TRBD2. The V gene's germline CDR1 is SGHDT and CDR2 YYEEEE. The CDR3 length is 15 residues. The trim removed 3 bases at V and 2 bases at J, leaving 6 bases unmatched. CDR3 bases: TGTGCCAGCAGCTGGGGGGGTTTAGCCACAGATACGCAGTATTTT. The encoded protein is CASSWGGLATDTQYF. Supplemented by reference TRBV5-6 and TRBJ2-3, the full variable domain reads DAGVTQSPTHLIKTRGQQVTLRCSPKSGHDTVSWYQQALGQGPQFIFQYYEEEERQRGNFPDRFSGHQFPNYSSELNVNALLLGDSALYLCASSWGGLATDTQYFGPGTRLTVL.

There are a few counts of this clone. The V gene is TRBV9, the J gene TRBJ1-4; D uncertain. There are 15 residues in the CDR3. Germline values: CDR1 SGDLS, CDR2 YYNGEE. V was pared by 4 bases and J by 7 bases, with 17 bases between. The CDR3 DNA is TGTGCCAGCAGCCTCAGTCCGGGCTCCGCTGAAAAACTGTTTTTT. Protein: CASSLSPGSAEKLFF.

The CDR3 DNA follows: TGTGCCAGCAGCTGGGGGGCCGGGGACACTGAAGCTTTCTTT. As protein: CASSWGAGDTEAFF. The chain joins TRBV5-6 to TRBJ1-1; D possibly corresponds to TRBD1 (6 bases). Between the trimmed V and J ends, which lost 3 bases and 3 bases, there was a span of 12 bases. The germline gives CDR1 SGHDT, CDR2 YYEEEE. The CDR3 totals 14 residues.

The genes are TRBV19 and TRBJ1-5, with TRBD1 matching over 12 bases. V lost 1 base, J lost 11 bases, and 15 bases stayed unmatched. The length of the CDR3 is 18 residues. The germline gives CDR1 LNHDA, CDR2 SQIVND (reference sequence). Written as DNA, the CDR3 is TGTGCCAGTAGTATAGGGAAACCCGGGACAGGGGGCGCGTTGACCCAGCATTTT. It yields the protein CASSIGKPGTGGALTQHF. Full variable domain (missing parts from reference TRBV19 and TRBJ1-5): DGGITQSPKYLFRKEGQNVTLSCEQNLNHDAMYWYRQDPGQGLRLIYYSQIVNDFQKGDIAEGYSVSREKKESFPLTVTSAQKNPTAFYLCASSIGKPGTGGALTQHFGDGTRLSIL.

The gene calls are TRBV6-5 and TRBJ1-1, with 8 bases aligning to TRBD1. Germline V gene lookup returns CDR1 MNHEY and CDR2 SVGAGI. The junction had 11 bases not matched to a gene; V was cut back by 6 bases and J by 5 bases. CDR3 length: 15 amino acids. The CDR3, as DNA: TGTGCCAGCAGAAATATTGGGACAGGTCGGACTGAAGCTTTCTTT. Amino acid sequence: CASRNIGTGRTEAFF.

The rearrangement joins TRBV4-3 to TRBJ2-3, with D unclear. The germline gives CDR1 LGHNA, CDR2 YSLEER. V gave up 4 bases and J gave up 1 base, with 9 bases separating them. CDR3 length equals 14 residues. CDR3 in amino acids: CASSPDAGTDTQYF. The CDR3 bases are TGCGCCAGCAGCCCAGACGCAGGCACAGATACGCAGTATTTT.

This clone was detected only a few times. The rearrangement links TRBV28 to TRBJ1-5; D unresolved. V gave up 2 bases and J gave up 8 bases, with 7 bases separating them. From germline, CDR1 is MDHEN and CDR2 SYDVKM. The CDR3 contains 12 residues. CDR3 nucleotides: TGTGCCAGCAGTTTACAAGGGAAGCCCCAGCATTTT. This gives the protein CASSLQGKPQHF.

The chain combines TRBV27 with TRBJ2-2, with 10 bases lining up with TRBD2. The CDR3 runs to 16 residues. V gave up 4 bases and J gave up 5 bases; unmatched junction bases: 7. From germline, CDR1 is MNHEY and CDR2 SMNVEV (reference sequence). CDR3 DNA: TGTGCCAGCAGTTCCCCTAGCGGGGGTTGGACCGGGGAGCTGTTTTTT. Encoded protein: CASSSPSGGWTGELFF.

This chain joins TRBV5-1 and TRBJ2-5; 14 nucleotides align to TRBD2. The CDR3 totals 16 residues. Germline lookup yields CDR1 SGHRS and CDR2 YFSETQ. V lost 7 bases to trimming and J lost 2 bases; unmatched junction nucleotides: 7. The CDR3 DNA is TGCGCCAGCGGACGGACTAGCGGGGGGACACAAGAGACCCAGTACTTC. It encodes CASGRTSGGTQETQYF.

The rearrangement uses TRBV9 and TRBJ1-1; 7 nucleotides agree with TRBD1. This CDR3 spans 17 amino acids. CDR1 SGDLS and CDR2 YYNGEE come from the germline V gene. The trim removed 3 bases at V and 1 base at J, leaving 12 bases unmatched. This CDR3 is CASSEPSNYRGNTEAFF. The CDR3 DNA is TGTGCCAGCAGCGAGCCCTCAAACTACAGGGGGAACACTGAAGCTTTCTTT.

Written as DNA, the CDR3 is TGTGCCAGCAGTTTAAGAGAGAGCAATCAGCCCCAGCATTTT. It translates to CASSLRESNQPQHF. The chain is built from TRBV28 and TRBJ1-5; D call uncertain. The germline gives CDR1 MDHEN, CDR2 SYDVKM. V dropped 2 bases and J dropped 1 base, with 6 bases sitting between them. There are 14 residues in the CDR3.

The chain combines TRBV7-2 with TRBJ2-1; weak D call: TRBD1 (6 bases). The ends were cut back, 7 bases at V and 2 bases at J, with 21 bases in the middle. The CDR3 contains 17 residues. Germline V gene lookup returns CDR1 SGHTA and CDR2 FQGNSA. This chain's CDR3 is CASTLRQVIATYNEQFF. The DNA of the CDR3 is TGTGCCAGCACCCTTAGACAGGTGATAGCTACCTACAATGAGCAGTTCTTC.

The chain links TRBV9 to TRBJ2-5; D might be TRBD1 or TRBD2, each matching 6 bases. Trimming cost V 5 bases and J 4 bases, with 21 bases left between them. Per the germline V gene, CDR1 is SGDLS and CDR2 is YYNGEE. This CDR3 has 16 amino acids. CDR3 amino acids: CASSSGELGGPETQYF. DNA for the CDR3: TGTGCCAGCAGTTCGGGGGAGCTGGGGGGCCCAGAGACCCAGTACTTC.

This chain connects TRBV6-6 to TRBJ2-3; TRBD1 agrees at 8 bases. Germline lookup yields CDR1 MNHNY and CDR2 SVGAGI (reference sequence). V gave up 2 bases and J gave up 0 bases; unmatched junction bases: 4. This CDR3 comprises 16 residues. CDR3 in DNA: TGTGCCAGCAGTTACGGGACAGGTCATAGCACAGATACGCAGTATTTT. Translated, it gives CASSYGTGHSTDTQYF.

The rearrangement links TRBV5-6 to TRBJ1-1; D gene unclear. The germline V gene encodes CDR1 SGHDT and CDR2 YYEEEE. The CDR3 sequence is 18 residues long. V shed 0 bases and J shed 1 base, with 19 bases lying between them. CDR3 sequence (DNA): TGTGCCAGCAGCTTGGTGTATCTGGGTCAGCCTCCGAACACTGAAGCTTTCTTT. This translates into CASSLVYLGQPPNTEAFF.

The V gene is TRBV7-9, the J gene TRBJ1-1; tentatively, D is TRBD1 (6 bases). The CDR3 is 13 residues long. V was clipped by 5 bases and J by 5 bases, with 12 bases between them. Per germline, CDR1 SEHNR and CDR2 FQNEAQ (reference sequence). The CDR3 sequence: CASSLQGGTEAFF. The CDR3, as DNA: TGTGCCAGCAGCCTACAGGGAGGGACTGAAGCTTTCTTT.

The chain combines TRBV4-2 with TRBJ2-7; the match to TRBD1 covers 8 bases. The V and J ends lost 4 bases and 0 bases, in that order; junction bases with no gene match: 5. The CDR3 runs 15 residues. Germline loops: CDR1 LGHNA, CDR2 YNFKEQ. The CDR3 region has the DNA TGTGCCAGCAGCCTTCGGACAGGGAGCTCCTACGAGCAGTACGTC. Translating it yields CASSLRTGSSYEQYV.

As concerns this clone: At one of its ends the junction is not consistent with the germline gene, which may arise from a read error. The chain links TRBV9 to TRBJ1-4; possible D gene TRBD1, 5 bases. Germline V gives CDR1 SGDLS, CDR2 YYNGEE. This CDR3 comprises 16 residues. CDR3 sequence reads: CASSDGEGSYNERLFF. The CDR3 DNA follows: TGTGCCAGCAGCGACGGGGAGGGGTCGTATAATGAAAGACTGTTTTTT.